Below are 9 T cell receptor beta chains sequenced from a single sample in a study of shared clonotypes between healthy human individuals. The naive CD8 subset, CD45RO-negative cells positively selected for CCR7, excluded terminally differentiated effector memory CD45RA+ cells. This table comes from immunoSEQ multiplex PCR, and its TCRdb copy is limited to in-frame clones, with some not included. The sample contains roughly 2.1 million clones, about 93% of which appear only once. What was sequenced was naive CD8+ T cells from PBMCs. The receptors originated from a man aged 18 to 35 in good health. Some clones in this sample may be carry-over from other donors' samples.

V gene TRBV11-2 combines with J gene TRBJ2-6, with D unclear. The CDR3 is made up of 12 amino acids. V was pared by 6 bases and J by 1 base, with 1 base between. The V gene's germline CDR1 is SGHAT and CDR2 FQNNGV. The CDR3 DNA reads as TGTGCCAGCAGATCTGGGGCCAACGTCCTGACTTTC. Translated: CASRSGANVLTF.

The DNA of the CDR3 is TGCGCCAGCAGCCAAGATCGACAGGGGGGAATTCAGCCCCAGCATTTT. Residues: CASSQDRQGGIQPQHF. The chain joins TRBV4-1 to TRBJ1-5; TRBD1 aligns across 9 bases. In germline, CDR1 is MGHRA, CDR2 YSYEKL. V shed 0 bases, J shed 6 bases, and the junction held 6 bases outside the gene matches. The CDR3 sequence is 16 residues long.

The chain recombines TRBV28 with TRBJ1-5; D remains unclear. V was cut by 5 bases and J by 7 bases, with 24 bases left in between. Germline V gene data show CDR1 as MDHEN and CDR2 as SYDVKM. The CDR3 runs 17 residues. The CDR3 DNA reads TGTGCCAGCAGTCCCCACCCGCAGCAGGCTCTCAGCCAGCCCCAGCATTTT. It translates to CASSPHPQQALSQPQHF.

The J gene is TRBJ2-2, the V gene TRBV19, with D possibly being TRBD2 (5 bases). The germline CDR1 and CDR2 sequences are LNHDA and SQIVND (reference sequence). The CDR3 is 14 amino acids. V was pared by 1 base and J by 5 bases, with 8 bases between. The CDR3 nucleotides read TGTGCCAGTAGTATAGCCGGGGAGACCGGGGAGCTGTTTTTT. Translated: CASSIAGETGELFF.

This clone was recorded once. V is TRBV28 and J is TRBJ1-3; 11 positions agree with TRBD1. J lost 0 bases, V lost 4 bases, and 5 bases had no gene match. The germline CDR1 and CDR2 sequences are MDHEN and SYDVKM. The CDR3 has 17 amino acids. The DNA of the CDR3 is TGTGCCAGCAGTTCCTTGGGACAGGGGGGCTCTGGAAACACCATATATTTT. It translates to CASSSLGQGGSGNTIYF.

The chain has TRBV9 and TRBJ1-1; tentative D call: TRBD1 (5 bases). V lost 3 bases, J lost 4 bases, and 10 bases lay in between. The CDR3 runs 13 residues. In germline, CDR1 is SGDLS, CDR2 YYNGEE. CDR3 DNA sequence: TGTGCCAGCAGCGGATTGGGGGGCACTGAAGCTTTCTTT. Translated: CASSGLGGTEAFF.

The chain combines TRBV27 with TRBJ1-2, with a tentative D call TRBD1 (6 bases). The CDR3 contains 15 residues. Trimming left V 6 bases short and J 4 bases short, with 18 bases between. In germline, CDR1 is MNHEY, CDR2 SMNVEV (reference sequence). The CDR3 sequence: CASRIDRTHGYGYTF. The CDR3 bases are TGTGCCAGCAGGATTGACAGGACCCACGGCTATGGCTACACCTTC.

The chain is built from TRBV27 and TRBJ2-1, with D perhaps TRBD2 (6 bases). The V end was cut by 1 base, the J end by 4 bases, with 8 bases between. The germline CDR1 and CDR2 sequences are MNHEY and SMNVEV (reference sequence). This CDR3 contains 14 residues. The CDR3 sequence is CASSLWDSYNEQFF. CDR3 nucleotides: TGTGCCAGCAGTTTATGGGACTCTTACAATGAGCAGTTCTTC.

The rearrangement uses TRBV4-1 and TRBJ2-7; the D is unclear. The V and J ends lost 0 bases and 0 bases respectively, with 6 bases between them. The CDR3 runs to 14 residues. Germline loops: CDR1 MGHRA, CDR2 YSYEKL. CDR3 sequence: CASSQEGFSYEQYF. The CDR3, as DNA: TGCGCCAGCAGCCAAGAAGGTTTCTCCTACGAGCAGTACTTC.